This T cell receptor (beta chain) originates from a study of blood T cell repertoires in COVID-19. Study-level information: COVID-19 samples, acute and convalescent, were from the United States, Italy and Spain. Sources were T cells, B-cell-depleted T cells, or PBMCs; the material itself was cDNA or gDNA.

The CDR3 spans 15 residues. CDR1 and CDR2 from the germline V gene are KGHDR and SFDVKD. The V and J ends lost 5 bases and 2 bases respectively, with 12 bases between them. Authors' data handling: Estimates of nucleated cell counts were drawn from the amplification of reference gene primers. Generated by immunoSEQ multiplex PCR, the TCRdb table keeps only in-frame clones and is missing some. D and trimming were read from the DNA, whereas the V and J calls and clone size are those reported in that table. Of a few hundred thousand clones in the sample, roughly 88% were seen once. The gene calls are TRBV24-1 and TRBJ2-1, with D maybe TRBD1 (5 bases). The sequence was collected from a woman in her forties or fifties with acute or convalescent COVID-19. The sequenced sample was peripheral blood. The CDR3 protein is CATSVQQATYNEQFF. The CDR3 DNA reads TGTGCCACCAGTGTCCAACAGGCCACCTACAATGAGCAGTTCTTC.